This passage covers 29 T cell receptor beta chains from one sample sequenced in a study of blood T cell repertoires in COVID-19. Generated by immunoSEQ multiplex PCR, the TCRdb table keeps only in-frame clones and is missing some. The sample includes about 61,000 clones, over 75% seen only once; the top ten take roughly 6.6%. Sequencing was done on a sample of peripheral blood. Source of these receptors: a man aged 60 to 75 with acute or convalescent COVID-19.

This clone was observed a handful of times. The V gene is TRBV7-2, the J gene TRBJ2-1; maybe TRBD2 (7 bases). The ends were cut back, 2 bases at V and 9 bases at J, with 17 bases in the middle. The CDR3 runs 15 residues. The V gene's germline CDR1 is SGHTA and CDR2 FQGNSA. CDR3 amino acids: CASSLYAGEGVEQFF. For the CDR3, the DNA is TGTGCCAGCAGCTTATACGCGGGGGAGGGGGTTGAGCAGTTCTTC.

V gene TRBV7-9 combines with J gene TRBJ1-2; possibly TRBD1 for D (5 bases). Germline assignment: CDR1 SEHNR and CDR2 FQNEAQ (reference sequence). Between the trimmed V and J ends, which lost 2 bases and 6 bases, there was a span of 10 bases. CDR3 length equals 13 residues. The CDR3 DNA reads as TGTGCCAGCAGCTTAATAACAGGTGATGGCTACACCTTC. Residues: CASSLITGDGYTF. Based on the CDR3 plus reference TRBV7-9 and TRBJ1-2, the full variable domain is DTGVSQNPRHKITKRGQNVTFRCDPISEHNRLYWYRQTLGQGPEFLTYFQNEAQLEKSRLLSDRFSAERPKGSFSTLEIQRTEQGDSAMYLCASSLITGDGYTFGSGTRLTVV.

Only one count was recorded for this clone. The chain recombines TRBV5-1 with TRBJ1-6; 10 bases are a match to TRBD1. Germline trimming cut 0 bases from V and 9 bases from J; bases unmatched to any gene: 6. The CDR3 contains 16 residues. Germline loops: CDR1 SGHRS, CDR2 YFSETQ. CDR3 nucleotides: TGCGCCAGCAGCTTGGACCCGACAGGGGGCATTTCACCCCTCCACTTT. It specifies CASSLDPTGGISPLHF.

The chain carries TRBV6-1 and TRBJ1-5, with a weak D call TRBD1 (5 bases). Germline CDR1 MNHNS, CDR2 SASEGT. The CDR3 has 13 residues. V lost 6 bases, J lost 2 bases, and 8 bases lay in between. The CDR3 DNA sequence: TGTGCCAGCAGACCGACAGGCAATCAGCCCCAGCATTTT. It is translated as CASRPTGNQPQHF.

The gene calls are TRBV18 and TRBJ1-1, with D perhaps TRBD1 (5 bases). With 3 bases removed from V and 2 bases from J, the gap between germline ends came to 10 bases. This CDR3 is 14 amino acids long. In germline, CDR1 is KGHSH, CDR2 LQKENI. The CDR3 region is CASSPQGVNTEAFF. For the CDR3, the DNA is TGTGCCAGCTCACCGCAAGGGGTAAACACTGAAGCTTTCTTT.

The chain joins TRBV9 to TRBJ2-3; 8 nucleotides align to TRBD2. The CDR3 has 15 residues. Germline trimming cut 4 bases from V and 4 bases from J; bases unmatched to any gene: 8. CDR1 and CDR2 (germline): SGDLS, YYNGEE. The CDR3 DNA sequence: TGTGCCAGCAGCCCACGGACTAGCTTCCCAGATACGCAGTATTTT. Encoded protein: CASSPRTSFPDTQYF.

This chain links TRBV19 with TRBJ2-7, with D possibly being TRBD1 (6 bases). The CDR3 is made up of 16 amino acids. In germline, CDR1 is LNHDA, CDR2 SQIVND (reference sequence). The germline V and J ends were trimmed by 1 base and 1 base, with 14 bases remaining between them. The CDR3 region has the DNA TGTGCCAGTAGTATAGCCCCCGGGACACGGTCCTACGAGCAGTACTTC. As protein: CASSIAPGTRSYEQYF.

Concerning this clone itself: Other DNA sequences of this sample code for an identical CDR3. The chain links TRBV7-8 to TRBJ1-1, with D possibly being TRBD1 (6 bases). The ends were cut back, 3 bases at V and 2 bases at J, with 10 bases in the middle. The CDR3 has 14 residues. Germline assignment: CDR1 SGHVS and CDR2 FQNEAQ. The CDR3 DNA sequence: TGTGCCAGCAGCTTTCAGGGGCCAAACACTGAAGCTTTCTTT. Translating it yields CASSFQGPNTEAFF.

This chain joins TRBV24-1 and TRBJ2-2; TRBD1 matches 7 bases. CDR3 length: 15 amino acids. Germline V lookup: CDR1 KGHDR, CDR2 SFDVKD. V lost 3 bases to trimming and J lost 5 bases; unmatched junction nucleotides: 5. The CDR3 spells CATSDPQGVTGELFF. In nucleotides, the CDR3 is TGTGCCACCAGTGATCCGCAGGGGGTAACCGGGGAGCTGTTTTTT.

For this clone: Within the sample, other DNA sequences also encode this same CDR3. The chain couples TRBV29-1 to TRBJ2-1; 8 bases match TRBD2. This CDR3 comprises 13 residues. V lost 7 bases, J lost 0 bases, and 2 bases stayed unmatched. The germline CDR1 and CDR2 sequences are SQVTM and ANQGSEA. The CDR3 DNA reads as TGCAGCGGCGGGACTAGCTCCTACAATGAGCAGTTCTTC. This sequence encodes CSGGTSSYNEQFF.

The chain combines TRBV6-5 with TRBJ2-7; 8 nucleotides line up with TRBD1. V was pared by 6 bases and J by 5 bases, with 12 bases of the junction left unmatched. Germline assignment: CDR1 MNHEY and CDR2 SVGAGI. This CDR3 region has 15 residues. The CDR3 reads CASRAPGTGNHEQYF. The CDR3 DNA sequence: TGTGCCAGCAGAGCTCCCGGGACAGGTAACCACGAGCAGTACTTC.

The chain links TRBV18 to TRBJ2-1; a weak D match, TRBD2 (7 bases). The germline gives CDR1 KGHSH, CDR2 LQKENI. The CDR3 runs to 17 residues. Trimming removed 4 bases from V and 5 bases from J, with 21 bases in between. The CDR3 loop reads CASSLYTTGLVNNEQFF. The CDR3 DNA reads TGTGCCAGCTCACTTTATACGACAGGACTAGTGAACAATGAGCAGTTCTTC.

The CDR3 spells CASSLGMLQRGYTF. In DNA form, the CDR3 reads TGTGCCAGCAGCTTAGGGATGTTGCAGCGAGGCTACACCTTC. V is TRBV11-2 and J is TRBJ1-2; unclear D gene. V lost 1 base, J lost 8 bases, and 14 bases lay in between. CDR1 SGHAT and CDR2 FQNNGV come from the germline V gene. This CDR3 comprises 14 residues.

This rearrangement joins TRBV4-2 to TRBJ2-6; D gene unclear. The length of the CDR3 is 14 residues. Germline CDR1 is LGHNA and CDR2 is YNFKEQ. The ends were cut back, 0 bases at V and 6 bases at J, with 6 bases in the middle. The CDR3: CASSQDSTANVLTF. As DNA, the CDR3 is TGTGCCAGCAGCCAAGACTCTACGGCCAACGTCCTGACTTTC.

The chain combines TRBV9 with TRBJ1-3, with D unclear. Germline V gives CDR1 SGDLS, CDR2 YYNGEE. The ends were cut back, 3 bases at V and 3 bases at J, with 4 bases in the middle. The CDR3 loop spans 12 amino acids. Here the CDR3 reads CASSDSGNTIYF. CDR3 nucleotides: TGTGCCAGCAGCGACAGTGGAAACACCATATATTTT.

The rearrangement links TRBV18 to TRBJ1-1, with a tentative D call TRBD1 (6 bases). The germline gives CDR1 KGHSH, CDR2 LQKENI. CDR3 size: 15 residues. The V gene lost 3 bases and the J gene lost 6 bases, with 17 bases spanning the gap. The CDR3 spells CASSPPGGAGSEAFF. In DNA form, the CDR3 reads TGTGCCAGCTCACCTCCGGGGGGCGCAGGTTCTGAAGCTTTCTTT.

This chain connects TRBV7-8 to TRBJ2-2; 10 bases align to TRBD2. Trimming cost V 6 bases and J 1 base; bases outside gene matches: 2. CDR1 is SGHVS, CDR2 FQNEAQ, per germline. There are 15 residues in the CDR3. CDR3 nucleotide sequence: TGTGCCAGCAGAAGACTAGCGGGGAACACCGGGGAGCTGTTTTTT. Encoded protein: CASRRLAGNTGELFF.

The chain employs TRBV18 and TRBJ2-4, with 9 bases that match TRBD1. Per germline, CDR1 KGHSH and CDR2 LQKENI. The CDR3 is made up of 13 amino acids. The ends lost 6 bases at V and 7 bases at J; junction bases unmatched: 4. CDR3 sequence reads: CASSIQGANIQYF. CDR3 coding DNA: TGTGCCAGCTCCATACAGGGGGCGAACATTCAGTACTTC.

This chain joins TRBV3-1 (or the pseudogene TRBV3-2) and TRBJ2-3; 10 bases agree with TRBD2. From germline, CDR1 is LGHDT and CDR2 YNNKEL (reference sequence). V shed 1 base, J shed 3 bases, and the junction held 4 bases outside the gene matches. The CDR3 has 16 residues. In nucleotides, the CDR3 is TGTGCCAGCAGCCAAGGGCCTAGCGGGGGTACAGATACGCAGTATTTT. Translated, it gives CASSQGPSGGTDTQYF.

The V gene is TRBV27, the J gene TRBJ2-7, with 12 nucleotides matching TRBD2. Germline values: CDR1 MNHEY, CDR2 SMNVEV (reference sequence). The CDR3 is 17 amino acids. With V trimmed by 2 bases and J by 5 bases, 10 bases remained unmatched. CDR3 coding DNA: TGTGCCAGCAGTTTAATAGCTAGCGGGGGGGCGGTGGACGAGCAGTACTTC. Encoded protein: CASSLIASGGAVDEQYF.

The V and J genes are TRBV13 and TRBJ2-5, with D possibly being TRBD2 (5 bases). V lost 0 bases, J lost 9 bases, and 8 bases lay in between. CDR1 is PRHDT and CDR2 is FYEKMQ in the germline V gene (reference sequence). The CDR3 length is 12 residues. CDR3 nucleotide sequence: TGTGCCAGCAGCTTAGGGCCCGGGGCCCAGTACTTC. Protein product: CASSLGPGAQYF.

This chain connects TRBV5-6 to TRBJ2-3; D possibly corresponds to TRBD2 (6 bases). CDR3 size: 15 residues. Trimming took off 2 bases at V and 1 base at J, with 11 bases between the two ends. Germline V gene data show CDR1 as SGHDT and CDR2 as YYEEEE. Written as DNA, the CDR3 is TGTGCCAGCAGCTTTGGACTAAGCGGCACAGATACGCAGTATTTT. Protein: CASSFGLSGTDTQYF.

The J gene is TRBJ1-1, the V gene TRBV5-6, with TRBD1 matching 7 bases. Germline V CDR1 and CDR2: SGHDT, YYEEEE. The V and J ends lost 0 bases and 4 bases, in that order; junction bases with no gene match: 9. This CDR3 contains 16 residues. CDR3 DNA sequence: TGTGCCAGCAGCTTGGTGTTCGTAGGGGGCTTCACTGAAGCTTTCTTT. This encodes CASSLVFVGGFTEAFF. The full variable domain, rest sourced from reference TRBV5-6 and TRBJ1-1, is DAGVTQSPTHLIKTRGQQVTLRCSPKSGHDTVSWYQQALGQGPQFIFQYYEEEERQRGNFPDRFSGHQFPNYSSELNVNALLLGDSALYLCASSLVFVGGFTEAFFGQGTRLTVV.

This sequence joins TRBV5-4 and TRBJ1-1; TRBD1 matches at 7 bases. From germline, CDR1 is SGHNT and CDR2 YYREEE (reference sequence). The CDR3 covers 13 residues. V shed 0 bases and J 10 bases; nucleotides not matched to a gene: 6. The CDR3 loop is CASSLAGTEGAFF. DNA of the CDR3: TGTGCCAGCAGCTTGGCCGGGACAGAGGGAGCTTTCTTT.

The CDR3 loop is CATSRVRGNEQFF. The CDR3 DNA reads as TGTGCCACCAGCAGAGTAAGGGGGAATGAGCAGTTCTTC. The rearrangement uses TRBV15 and TRBJ2-1, with TRBD1 as a possible D gene (6 bases). This CDR3 comprises 13 residues. The V end was cut by 1 base, the J end by 7 bases, with 8 bases between. CDR1 is LNHNV, CDR2 YYDKDF, per germline (reference sequence).

The rearrangement joins TRBV9 to TRBJ1-2, with TRBD1 identical over 9 bases. The CDR3 is 14 residues long. In germline, CDR1 is SGDLS, CDR2 YYNGEE. V lost 2 bases to trimming and J lost 6 bases; unmatched junction nucleotides: 5. Written as DNA, the CDR3 is TGTGCCAGCAGCGTGGGAACAGGGGGCGATGGCTACACCTTC. It yields the protein CASSVGTGGDGYTF.

The rearrangement uses TRBV7-8 and TRBJ1-6, with D perhaps matching TRBD1 (5 bases). The CDR3 length is 19 residues. V lost 1 base to trimming and J lost 9 bases, with 25 bases between them. The germline gives CDR1 SGHVS, CDR2 FQNEAQ. The CDR3 spells CASSLGRVIRVVRGSPLHF. CDR3 DNA sequence: TGTGCCAGCAGCTTAGGCAGGGTAATTCGCGTGGTCCGAGGTTCACCCCTCCACTTT.

J is TRBJ2-5 and V is TRBV5-6; tentative D call: TRBD2 (5 bases). Trimming pared 4 bases from V and 1 base from J, leaving 17 bases between. This CDR3 contains 16 residues. Germline V gene lookup returns CDR1 SGHDT and CDR2 YYEEEE. CDR3 amino acids: CASSSYKRNFQETQYF. The CDR3 nucleotides are TGTGCCAGCAGCAGCTATAAGCGGAACTTCCAAGAGACCCAGTACTTC.

This rearrangement joins TRBV9 to TRBJ2-5; maybe TRBD1 (5 bases). Trimming stripped 4 bases from V and 5 bases from J, with 12 bases between. The CDR3 has 13 residues. CDR1 SGDLS and CDR2 YYNGEE come from the germline V gene. CDR3 bases: TGTGCCAGCAGCTTTCGACAGTTTGAGACCCAGTACTTC. Encoded protein: CASSFRQFETQYF. Supplemented by reference TRBV9 and TRBJ2-5, the full variable domain reads DSGVTQTPKHLITATGQRVTLRCSPRSGDLSVYWYQQSLDQGLQFLIQYYNGEERAKGNILERFSAQQFPDLHSELNLSSLELGDSALYFCASSFRQFETQYFGPGTRLLVL.